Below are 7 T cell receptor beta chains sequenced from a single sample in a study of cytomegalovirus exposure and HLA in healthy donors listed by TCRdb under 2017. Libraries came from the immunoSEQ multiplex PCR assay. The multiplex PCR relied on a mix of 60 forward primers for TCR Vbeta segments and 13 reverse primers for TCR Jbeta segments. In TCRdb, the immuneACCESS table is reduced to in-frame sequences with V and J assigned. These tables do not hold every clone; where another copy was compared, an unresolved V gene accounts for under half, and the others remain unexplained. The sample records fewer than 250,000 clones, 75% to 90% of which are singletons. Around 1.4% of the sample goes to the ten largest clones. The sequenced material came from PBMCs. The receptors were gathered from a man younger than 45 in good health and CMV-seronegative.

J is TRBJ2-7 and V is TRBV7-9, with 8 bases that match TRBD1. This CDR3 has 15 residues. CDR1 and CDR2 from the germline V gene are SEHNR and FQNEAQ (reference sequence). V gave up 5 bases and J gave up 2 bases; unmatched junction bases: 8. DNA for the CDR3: TGTGCCAGCAGCCCGCCGGGACAGGACACCTACGAGCAGTACTTC. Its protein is CASSPPGQDTYEQYF.

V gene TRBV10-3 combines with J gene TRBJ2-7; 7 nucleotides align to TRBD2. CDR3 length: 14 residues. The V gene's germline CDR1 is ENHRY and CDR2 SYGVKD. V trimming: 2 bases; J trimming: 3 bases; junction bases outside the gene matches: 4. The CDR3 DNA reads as TGTGCCATCAGTGAGGGCGGGAGCCTCTACGAGCAGTACTTC. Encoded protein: CAISEGGSLYEQYF.

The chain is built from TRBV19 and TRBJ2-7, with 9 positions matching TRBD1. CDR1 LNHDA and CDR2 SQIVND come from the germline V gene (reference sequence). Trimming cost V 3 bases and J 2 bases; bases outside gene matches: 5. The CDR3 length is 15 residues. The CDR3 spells CASSIGTGFTYEQYF. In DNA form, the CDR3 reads TGTGCCAGTAGTATTGGGACAGGGTTTACCTACGAGCAGTACTTC.

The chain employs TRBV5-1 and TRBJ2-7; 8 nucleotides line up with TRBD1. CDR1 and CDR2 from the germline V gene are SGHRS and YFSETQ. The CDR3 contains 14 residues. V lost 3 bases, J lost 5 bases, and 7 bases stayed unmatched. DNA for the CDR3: TGCGCCAGCAGCTCCCGGACAGGGTCCGACGAGCAGTACTTC. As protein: CASSSRTGSDEQYF. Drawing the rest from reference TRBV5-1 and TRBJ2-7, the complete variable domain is KAGVTQTPRYLIKTRGQQVTLSCSPISGHRSVSWYQQTPGQGLQFLFEYFSETQRNKGNFPGRFSGRQFSNSRSEMNVSTLELGDSALYLCASSSRTGSDEQYFGPGTRLTVT.

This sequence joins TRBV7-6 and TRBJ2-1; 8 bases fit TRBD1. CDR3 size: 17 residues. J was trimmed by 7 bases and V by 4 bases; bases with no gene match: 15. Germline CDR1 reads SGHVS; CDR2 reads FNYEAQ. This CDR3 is CASSSQLRQGRGNEQFF. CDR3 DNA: TGTGCCAGCAGCTCCCAGTTGAGACAGGGGAGAGGAAATGAGCAGTTCTTC. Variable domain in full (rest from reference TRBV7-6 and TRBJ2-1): GAGVSQSPRYKVTKRGQDVALRCDPISGHVSLYWYRQALGQGPEFLTYFNYEAQQDKSGLPNDRFSAERPEGSISTLTIQRTEQRDSAMYRCASSSQLRQGRGNEQFFGPGTRLTVL.

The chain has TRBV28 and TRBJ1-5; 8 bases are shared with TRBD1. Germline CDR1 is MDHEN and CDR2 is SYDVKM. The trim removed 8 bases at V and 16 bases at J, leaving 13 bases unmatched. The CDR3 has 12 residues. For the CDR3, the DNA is TGTGCCAGCGGAGGACAGGGAGGCCCCCTTCATTTT. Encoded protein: CASGGQGGPLHF.

CDR3 nucleotide sequence: TGTGCCAGCAGCTTGCACGACACGAACACCGGGGAGCTGTTTTTT. Its translation: CASSLHDTNTGELFF. The genes are TRBV5-6 and TRBJ2-2; D is unresolved. The CDR3 is made up of 15 amino acids. CDR1 is SGHDT, CDR2 YYEEEE, per germline. V was trimmed by 1 base and J by 0 bases, leaving 7 bases between them.